One sample yielded the 23 T cell receptor beta chains listed below, sequenced in a study of blood T cell repertoires in COVID-19. Using immunoSEQ multiplex PCR, the repertoire was profiled, and TCRdb retains in-frame clones only, with some absent. The sample lists 100,000 to 150,000 clones; about 84% were seen once. Sequencing was performed on peripheral blood. These receptors were taken from a man in his 60s with acute or convalescent COVID-19.

This clone was observed once. The V and J genes are TRBV9 and TRBJ2-7, with TRBD2 identical over 8 bases. The V gene end was trimmed by 0 bases and the J gene end by 2 bases; junction bases not matched to a gene: 1. In germline, CDR1 is SGDLS, CDR2 YYNGEE. The CDR3 spans 14 residues. CDR3 loop: CASSVVGLAYEQYF. DNA of the CDR3: TGTGCCAGCAGCGTAGTGGGACTAGCCTACGAGCAGTACTTC.

The chain has TRBV19 and TRBJ1-5; 8 bases agree with TRBD1. CDR1 is LNHDA and CDR2 is SQIVND in the germline V gene (reference sequence). Trimming cost V 0 bases and J 5 bases; bases outside gene matches: 3. This CDR3 has 15 residues. The chain's CDR3 is CASSIEGQGYQPQHF. In DNA, the CDR3 is TGTGCCAGTAGTATAGAAGGACAGGGTTATCAGCCCCAGCATTTT. The variable domain in full, completed from reference TRBV19 and TRBJ1-5, reads DGGITQSPKYLFRKEGQNVTLSCEQNLNHDAMYWYRQDPGQGLRLIYYSQIVNDFQKGDIAEGYSVSREKKESFPLTVTSAQKNPTAFYLCASSIEGQGYQPQHFGDGTRLSIL.

The rearrangement joins TRBV19 to TRBJ2-7; 7 positions match TRBD1. The CDR3 sequence is 15 residues long. Germline CDR1 and CDR2: LNHDA and SQIVND (reference sequence). V trimming: 4 bases; J trimming: 6 bases; junction bases outside the gene matches: 12. The CDR3 region is CASSRVDRDSSEQYF. The CDR3, as DNA: TGTGCCAGTAGTAGGGTCGACAGGGATTCGTCCGAGCAGTACTTC.

J is TRBJ2-1 and V is TRBV11-3; D call uncertain. Between the trimmed V and J ends, which lost 4 bases and 10 bases, there was a span of 17 bases. The germline gives CDR1 SGHNT, CDR2 YENEEA. This CDR3 is built from 14 residues. DNA for the CDR3: TGTGCCAGCAGCTCGGCGGATTGGTCGGCCGAGCAGTTCTTC. It is translated as CASSSADWSAEQFF.

The V call is TRBV10-2, the J call TRBJ1-2; possibly TRBD1 for D (6 bases). This CDR3 spans 14 amino acids. Looked up from germline, CDR1 is WSHSY and CDR2 is SAAADI. V was clipped by 6 bases and J by 4 bases, with 15 bases between them. The CDR3: CASRTGQRSYGYTF. The CDR3 bases are TGCGCCAGCAGGACCGGACAGCGGAGCTATGGCTACACCTTC.

This clone came up once. V and J are TRBV2 and TRBJ1-1; 7 nucleotides match TRBD1. This CDR3 region has 18 residues. Germline loops: CDR1 SNHLY, CDR2 FYNNEI. The V gene end was trimmed by 0 bases and the J gene end by 4 bases; junction bases not matched to a gene: 14. The DNA for the CDR3 is TGTGCCAGCAGTGAAGCGACAAGGCAGGGGGTGCCGGGCACTGAAGCTTTCTTT. It yields the protein CASSEATRQGVPGTEAFF.

V gene TRBV15 combines with J gene TRBJ2-7, with 8 nucleotides matching TRBD2. CDR1 LNHNV and CDR2 YYDKDF come from the germline V gene (reference sequence). This CDR3 contains 17 residues. J lost 0 bases, V lost 3 bases, and 10 bases had no gene match. This chain's CDR3 is CATSSEWTSSYSYEQYF. As DNA, the CDR3 is TGTGCCACCAGCAGCGAATGGACTAGCTCATACTCCTACGAGCAGTACTTC.

This clone was seen a handful of times. The CDR3 coding sequence is TGTGCCAGCAGAGACAGGGGAGAGACCCAGTACTTC. As protein: CASRDRGETQYF. V and J are TRBV6-5 and TRBJ2-5, with 8 bases aligning to TRBD1. Germline V CDR1 and CDR2: MNHEY, SVGAGI. This CDR3 spans 12 amino acids. J gave up 4 bases and V 6 bases, and 1 base lay outside the gene matches.

V usage is TRBV5-1 and J usage is TRBJ2-7; 9 bases line up with TRBD1. This CDR3 has 15 residues. Per germline, CDR1 SGHRS and CDR2 YFSETQ. J gave up 6 bases and V 4 bases, and 11 bases lay outside the gene matches. The CDR3, as DNA: TGCGCCAGCAGCCCACCCGGGACAGGGAAAAGCGAGCAGTACTTC. Translating gives CASSPPGTGKSEQYF.

This clone was counted a few times. This chain links TRBV28 with TRBJ1-5; 8 nucleotides agree with TRBD1. This CDR3 region has 15 residues. Germline V gene lookup returns CDR1 MDHEN and CDR2 SYDVKM. V shed 7 bases, J shed 7 bases, and the junction held 12 bases outside the gene matches. The CDR3 spells CASTLDREVGQPQHF. DNA of the CDR3: TGTGCCAGCACCTTGGACAGGGAGGTTGGCCAGCCCCAGCATTTT.

This chain connects TRBV11-1 to TRBJ2-3, with unresolved D. CDR3 length: 16 amino acids. In germline, CDR1 is SGHAT, CDR2 FQDESV (reference sequence). Trimming cost V 6 bases and J 4 bases, with 20 bases left between them. This CDR3 is CASSPSVGSTPDTQYF. Written as DNA, the CDR3 is TGTGCCAGCAGTCCTTCGGTTGGTAGCACCCCAGATACGCAGTATTTT. Full variable domain (remainder filled in from reference TRBV11-1 and TRBJ2-3): EAEVAQSPRYKITEKSQAVAFWCDPISGHATLYWYRQILGQGPELLVQFQDESVVDDSQLPKDRFSAERLKGVDSTLKIQPAELGDSAMYLCASSPSVGSTPDTQYFGPGTRLTVL.

This rearrangement joins TRBV6-5 to TRBJ2-5; a possible D gene is TRBD2 (6 bases). This CDR3 region has 14 residues. Per the germline V gene, CDR1 is MNHEY and CDR2 is SVGAGI. Deletions cut 4 bases from V and 1 base from J, with 10 bases between. The CDR3 sequence is CASSSPGLQETQYF. CDR3 nucleotides: TGTGCCAGCAGTTCTCCGGGACTCCAAGAGACCCAGTACTTC.

This clone was counted a few times. The chain links TRBV7-9 to TRBJ1-6, with 10 bases that match TRBD1. Germline-derived CDR1 and CDR2 are SEHNR and FQNEAQ (reference sequence). This CDR3 has 15 amino acids. The junction had 2 bases not matched to a gene; V was cut back by 1 base and J by 8 bases. Here the CDR3 reads CASSLDGQGDSPLHF. CDR3 bases: TGTGCCAGCAGCTTAGATGGACAGGGGGATTCACCCCTCCACTTT.

This clone was found once. V gene TRBV7-2 combines with J gene TRBJ1-6, with 9 bases that match TRBD1. The CDR3 is 15 residues long. The V and J ends lost 3 bases and 10 bases, in that order; junction bases with no gene match: 7. The germline V gene has CDR1 SGHTA and CDR2 FQGNSA. CDR3 residues: CASSFTGGATSPLHF. The DNA for the CDR3 is TGTGCCAGCAGCTTCACAGGGGGCGCAACATCACCCCTCCACTTT.

The rearrangement links TRBV28 to TRBJ2-7; the D gene is possibly TRBD1 (6 bases). Germline-derived CDR1 and CDR2 are MDHEN and SYDVKM. V dropped 6 bases and J dropped 1 base, with 10 bases sitting between them. This CDR3 region has 13 residues. Here the CDR3 DNA reads TGTGCCAGCAGCGGGACACCTTCCTACGAGCAGTACTTC. This translates into CASSGTPSYEQYF.

The CDR3 DNA reads as TGTGCCAGCAGCCCCGGGACAGGGCCAGCCTACGAGCAGTACTTC. This gives the protein CASSPGTGPAYEQYF. The chain uses TRBV7-6 and TRBJ2-7; TRBD1 matches at 9 bases. Trimming took 5 bases from V and 2 from J; bases not matched to a gene: 7. The CDR3 is 15 amino acids. Germline CDR1 reads SGHVS; CDR2 reads FNYEAQ. The full variable domain, in which reference TRBV7-6 and TRBJ2-7 provide the parts outside the CDR3, is GAGVSQSPRYKVTKRGQDVALRCDPISGHVSLYWYRQALGQGPEFLTYFNYEAQQDKSGLPNDRFSAERPEGSISTLTIQRTEQRDSAMYRCASSPGTGPAYEQYFGPGTRLTVT.

This chain links TRBV29-1 with TRBJ2-7, with TRBD1 matching 9 bases. Germline CDR1 reads SQVTM; CDR2 reads ANQGSEA. The CDR3 runs to 16 residues. The junction had 16 bases not matched to a gene; V was cut back by 5 bases and J by 5 bases. CDR3 sequence (DNA): TGCAGCGTTTTTGGGGGAGCCGGGACAGGGACCCACGAGCAGTACTTC. This gives the protein CSVFGGAGTGTHEQYF.

The chain couples TRBV24-1 to TRBJ2-2; possibly TRBD1 for D (5 bases). Germline V gene sequence: CDR1 KGHDR, CDR2 SFDVKD. The CDR3 sequence is 13 residues long. Between the trimmed V and J ends, which lost 7 bases and 2 bases, there was a span of 7 bases. The CDR3 nucleotides read TGTGCCACCAGGGACACTAACACCGGGGAGCTGTTTTTT. Its protein is CATRDTNTGELFF.

The chain carries TRBV9 and TRBJ2-1, with 9 bases that match TRBD1. The V gene's germline CDR1 is SGDLS and CDR2 YYNGEE. The CDR3 runs to 14 residues. Trimming removed 3 bases from V and 6 bases from J; junction bases left unmatched: 4. The CDR3 loop reads CASSARTGANEQFF. The CDR3 DNA is TGTGCCAGCAGCGCTCGGACAGGGGCCAATGAGCAGTTCTTC.

This rearrangement joins TRBV7-2 to TRBJ1-1; D is ambiguous. The V gene's germline CDR1 is SGHTA and CDR2 FQGNSA. There are 13 residues in the CDR3. V lost 5 bases and J lost 10, with 17 bases in between. CDR3 in DNA: TGTGCCAGCAGCCAGAAGCTTATGGAGAGAGCTTTCTTT. Its protein product is CASSQKLMERAFF.

This rearrangement joins TRBV7-2 to TRBJ2-5; D might be TRBD1 (6 bases). Germline CDR1 reads SGHTA; CDR2 reads FQGNSA. V shed 0 bases and J shed 5 bases, with 16 bases lying between them. The CDR3 contains 16 residues. CDR3 residues: CASSLATGHLGETQYF. DNA for the CDR3: TGTGCCAGCAGCTTAGCGACGGGACACCTTGGGGAGACCCAGTACTTC.

The CDR3 is CAIADRDNEQFF. The CDR3 bases are TGTGCCATTGCAGACAGGGATAATGAGCAGTTCTTC. The V and J genes are TRBV10-3 and TRBJ2-1, with 7 nucleotides matching TRBD1. Germline trimming cut 9 bases from V and 7 bases from J; bases unmatched to any gene: 6. The CDR3 consists of 12 residues. Germline V gene data show CDR1 as ENHRY and CDR2 as SYGVKD.

The chain employs TRBV28 and TRBJ1-5; possible D gene TRBD1, 5 bases. Germline assignment: CDR1 MDHEN and CDR2 SYDVKM. Trimming pared 3 bases from V and 6 bases from J, leaving 18 bases between. The CDR3 extends over 16 amino acids. CDR3 in DNA: TGTGCCAGCAGTTTCGGGGGGGTCCAAGGCGGTCAGCCCCAGCATTTT. Translated: CASSFGGVQGGQPQHF.